This T cell receptor beta chain was recovered during a study of regulatory T cells in long-lasting Graves disease. Study overall: Patients met the persistent Graves' disease definition after over 5 years of antithyroid drugs with positive TSH receptor antibodies. Study outcomes and limitations: Persistent disease showed a preference for TRBV28, TRBJ1-2 and TRBJ2-5. Persistent Graves' patients had lower TCR diversity than newly diagnosed ones.

Arm-PCR of CDR3 regions with iRepertoire HTBI primers generated TCR beta libraries. Original handling: Taken together, the samples had 62 TRBV and more than twelve TRBJ segments identified. TCRdb ran MiXCR on the multiplex PCR reads and lists one entry per CDR3 protein. None of the V and J calls come from the authors' own analysis; TCRdb made them. The sample yields 350,000 to 450,000 distinct CDR3 sequences, around a fifth seen once. The time point: persistent/refractory GD, antithyroid drugs over 5 years with positive TRAb. The authors made the TCR library using RNA they extracted from PBMCs. This clonotype was seen at least ten times. What it binds is not known. Trimming removed 2 bases at V and 1 base at J, with 8 bases between. This CDR3 is built from 14 residues. Germline lookup yields CDR1 SGHAT and CDR2 FQNNGV.

The rearrangement links TRBV11-2 to TRBJ1-1; D remains unclear. The receptor was isolated from a female donor with Graves disease. Sequencing was performed on peripheral blood mononuclear cells (PBMCs), taken when the disease was refractory, from a patient treated with antithyroid drugs. This CDR3 reads CASSLRVGNTEAFF. Here the CDR3 DNA reads TGTGCCAGCAGCTTACGGGTAGGGAACACTGAAGCTTTCTTT.